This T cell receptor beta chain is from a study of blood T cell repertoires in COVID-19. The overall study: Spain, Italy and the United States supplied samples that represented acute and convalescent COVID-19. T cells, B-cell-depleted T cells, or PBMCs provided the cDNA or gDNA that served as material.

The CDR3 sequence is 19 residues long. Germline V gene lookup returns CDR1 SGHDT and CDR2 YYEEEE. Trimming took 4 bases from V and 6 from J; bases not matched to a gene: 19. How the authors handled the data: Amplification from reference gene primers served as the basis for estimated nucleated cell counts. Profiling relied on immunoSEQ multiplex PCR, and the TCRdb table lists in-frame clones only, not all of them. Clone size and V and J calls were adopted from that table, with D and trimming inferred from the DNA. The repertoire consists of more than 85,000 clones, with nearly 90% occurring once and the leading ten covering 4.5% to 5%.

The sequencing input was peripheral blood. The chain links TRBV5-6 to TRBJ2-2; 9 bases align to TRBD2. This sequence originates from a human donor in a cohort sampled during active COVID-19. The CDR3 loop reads CASSTALLAGAGSAGELFF. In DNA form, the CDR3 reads TGTGCCAGCAGCACGGCTCTCTTAGCGGGAGCCGGTTCCGCCGGGGAGCTGTTTTTT.